The clone carrying this TCR beta chain was observed a single time. There are 15 residues in the CDR3. Germline V gene data show CDR1 as SNHLY and CDR2 as FYNNEI. Trimming pared 7 bases from V and 0 bases from J, leaving 12 bases between. The sample belongs to a study of blood T cell repertoires in COVID-19. Study details: PBMCs, B-cell-depleted T cells, or T cells were the source of the cDNA or gDNA that made up the material.

Method: immunoSEQ multiplex PCR; TCRdb's copy keeps in-frame clones and lacks some. Seen here are about 200,000 clones, about nine tenths observed once, and the top ten hold roughly 1.6%. Sequenced input: peripheral blood. This clonotype originated in a man aged 18-30 years with active or convalescent COVID-19. The V and J genes are TRBV2 and TRBJ1-4; weak D call: TRBD1 (5 bases). This CDR3 reads CASIEDSPTNEKLFF. The CDR3 coding sequence is TGTGCCAGCATAGAAGACAGTCCAACTAATGAAAAACTGTTTTTT. Looking up the rest from reference TRBV2 and TRBJ1-4 gives the full variable domain: EPEVTQTPSHQVTQMGQEVILRCVPISNHLYFYWYRQILGQKVEFLVSFYNNEISEKSEIFDDQFSVERPDGSNFTLKIRSTKLEDSAMYFCASIEDSPTNEKLFFGSGTQLSVL.